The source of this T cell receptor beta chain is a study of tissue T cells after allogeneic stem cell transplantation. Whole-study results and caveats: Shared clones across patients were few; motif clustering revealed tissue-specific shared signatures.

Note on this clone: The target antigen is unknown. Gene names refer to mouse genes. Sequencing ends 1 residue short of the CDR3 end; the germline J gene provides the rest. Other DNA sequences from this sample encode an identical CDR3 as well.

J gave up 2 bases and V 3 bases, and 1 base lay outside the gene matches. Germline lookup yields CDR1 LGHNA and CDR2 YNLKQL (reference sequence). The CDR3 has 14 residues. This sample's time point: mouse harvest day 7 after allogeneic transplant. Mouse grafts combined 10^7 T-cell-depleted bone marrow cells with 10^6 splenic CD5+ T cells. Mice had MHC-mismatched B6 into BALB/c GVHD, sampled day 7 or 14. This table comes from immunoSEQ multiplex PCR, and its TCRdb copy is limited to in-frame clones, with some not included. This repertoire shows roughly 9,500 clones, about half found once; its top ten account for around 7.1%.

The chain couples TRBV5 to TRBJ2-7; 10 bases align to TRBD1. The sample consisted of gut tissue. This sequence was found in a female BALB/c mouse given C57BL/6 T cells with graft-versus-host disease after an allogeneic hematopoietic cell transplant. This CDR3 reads CASSQGTGAYEQYF. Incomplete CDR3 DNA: TGTGCCAGCAGCCAGGGGACAGGGGCCTATGAACAGTAC.